This entry describes one T cell receptor beta chain. The antigen is undetermined. CDR1 LGHNA and CDR2 YSLEER come from the germline V gene. The CDR3 consists of 15 residues. Unmatched junction bases numbered 7, after V lost 4 bases and J lost 5 bases. The data stem from a study of response to subunit inactivated influenza vaccine. Study-level results: Each seasonal influenza vaccination, the authors suggested, recruits few new T cells.

TCRdb re-derived calls from the RT-PCR reads in MiXCR, one entry per CDR3 protein. The sample contains more than 700,000 distinct CDR3 sequences, around 21% of which appear only once. The source material was PBMCs from blood, sampled about 5 days after vaccination. The origin of this receptor is a man aged 50 to 59 who received an inactivated influenza vaccine. This chain connects TRBV4-3 to TRBJ1-2; TRBD1 matches 10 bases. The CDR3 bases are TGCGCCAGCAGCCGGGGGACAGGGGATTGGTATGGCTACACCTTC. Encoded protein: CASSRGTGDWYGYTF.